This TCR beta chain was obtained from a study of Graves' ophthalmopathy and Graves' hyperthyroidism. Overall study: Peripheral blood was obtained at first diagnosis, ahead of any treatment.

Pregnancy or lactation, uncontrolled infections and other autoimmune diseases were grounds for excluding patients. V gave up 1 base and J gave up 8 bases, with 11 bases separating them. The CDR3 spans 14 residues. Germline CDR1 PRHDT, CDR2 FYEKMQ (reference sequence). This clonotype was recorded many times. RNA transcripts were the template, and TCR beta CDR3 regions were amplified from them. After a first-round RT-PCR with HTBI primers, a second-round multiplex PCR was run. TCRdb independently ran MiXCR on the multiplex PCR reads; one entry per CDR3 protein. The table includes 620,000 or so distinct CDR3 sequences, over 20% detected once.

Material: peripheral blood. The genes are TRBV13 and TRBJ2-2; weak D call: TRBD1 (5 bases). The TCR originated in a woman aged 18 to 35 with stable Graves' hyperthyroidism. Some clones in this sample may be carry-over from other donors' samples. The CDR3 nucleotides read TGTGCCAGCAGCTTAGAGGGGTACGCTGGGGAGCTGTTTTTT. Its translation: CASSLEGYAGELFF.